Shown below are 29 T cell receptor beta chains from a single sample sequenced in a study of blood T cell repertoires in COVID-19. Method: immunoSEQ multiplex PCR; TCRdb's copy keeps in-frame clones and lacks some. The sample lists more than 150,000 clones; around 83% were seen once. Sequenced input: peripheral blood. These receptors were obtained from a woman aged 45-60 years with acute or convalescent COVID-19.

The chain is built from TRBV27 and TRBJ2-3; the D gene is possibly TRBD2 (7 bases). The CDR3 is 13 residues long. Trimming removed 5 bases from V and 3 bases from J, with 9 bases in between. Per the germline V gene, CDR1 is MNHEY and CDR2 is SMNVEV (reference sequence). DNA for the CDR3: TGTGCCAGCAGTAGGGGGGGTACAGATACGCAGTATTTT. As protein: CASSRGGTDTQYF.

The CDR3 here is CASSETGMGGYTF. The CDR3 nucleotides read TGTGCCAGCAGCGAGACCGGGATGGGGGGCTACACCTTC. The rearrangement uses TRBV6-5 and TRBJ1-2; D uncertain. The CDR3 totals 13 residues. Between the trimmed V and J ends, which lost 6 bases and 8 bases, there was a span of 16 bases. Germline CDR1 MNHEY, CDR2 SVGAGI.

This sequence joins TRBV27 and TRBJ1-1; TRBD1 aligns across 7 bases. V dropped 6 bases and J dropped 3; count of bases not matched to a gene: 13. The CDR3 is 16 residues long. The germline CDR1 and CDR2 sequences are MNHEY and SMNVEV (reference sequence). The CDR3 loop reads CASRVLLTQGDTEAFF. The CDR3 DNA follows: TGTGCCAGCAGGGTCCTTTTGACCCAGGGGGACACTGAAGCTTTCTTT.

This chain links TRBV3-1 (or the pseudogene TRBV3-2) with TRBJ1-1; D call uncertain. CDR3 length: 13 amino acids. Germline values: CDR1 LGHDT, CDR2 YNNKEL (reference sequence). Deletions cut 4 bases from V and 7 bases from J, with 13 bases between. The chain's CDR3 is CASSRATGFEAFF. In nucleotides, the CDR3 is TGTGCCAGCAGCCGAGCCACGGGGTTTGAAGCTTTCTTT.

CDR3 in amino acids: CASSLGQGIYGYTF. CDR3 sequence (DNA): TGCGCCAGCAGCTTGGGACAGGGTATCTATGGCTACACCTTC. The J gene is TRBJ1-2, the V gene TRBV5-1, with TRBD1 matching over 7 bases. Germline trimming cut 0 bases from V and 4 bases from J; bases unmatched to any gene: 3. The germline V gene has CDR1 SGHRS and CDR2 YFSETQ. This CDR3 region has 14 residues.

J is TRBJ1-4 and V is TRBV19, with 7 bases that match TRBD1. Germline assignment: CDR1 LNHDA and CDR2 SQIVND (reference sequence). The CDR3 runs to 13 residues. V shed 6 bases and J 8 bases; nucleotides not matched to a gene: 6. CDR3 amino acids: CASRSDRREKLFF. DNA of the CDR3: TGTGCCAGTAGATCGGACAGGCGGGAAAAACTGTTTTTT.

The CDR3 is CASSQASGGYNEQFF. The CDR3 DNA reads TGCGCCAGCAGCCAAGCGAGCGGGGGCTACAATGAGCAGTTCTTC. The chain recombines TRBV4-3 with TRBJ2-1, with 8 bases that match TRBD2. The CDR3 is 15 amino acids. The V segment lost 1 base and the J segment 3 bases; nucleotides outside the gene matches: 2. Germline lookup yields CDR1 LGHNA and CDR2 YSLEER.

This clone was observed a handful of times. The V call is TRBV19, the J call TRBJ2-2, with 7 bases lining up with TRBD1. The junction had 5 bases not matched to a gene; V was cut back by 6 bases and J by 7 bases. Germline CDR1 and CDR2: LNHDA and SQIVND (reference sequence). The CDR3 contains 13 residues. The CDR3 sequence: CASRSAGGGELFF. CDR3 DNA: TGTGCCAGTAGGTCCGCAGGGGGCGGGGAGCTGTTTTTT. The complete variable domain, with remaining parts taken from reference TRBV19 and TRBJ2-2, reads DGGITQSPKYLFRKEGQNVTLSCEQNLNHDAMYWYRQDPGQGLRLIYYSQIVNDFQKGDIAEGYSVSREKKESFPLTVTSAQKNPTAFYLCASRSAGGGELFFGEGSRLTVL.

The chain uses TRBV7-3 and TRBJ1-6; TRBD1 might be the D (6 bases). CDR1 is SGHTA and CDR2 is FQGTGA in the germline V gene. V was shortened by 2 bases and J by 8 bases, with 13 bases between the two germline ends. The CDR3 is made up of 15 amino acids. CDR3 sequence reads: CASSLSGKGDSPLHF. In DNA, the CDR3 is TGTGCCAGCAGCTTATCCGGGAAGGGGGATTCACCCCTCCACTTT.

CDR3 sequence: CASSPQGTLGRELFF. The CDR3 DNA follows: TGTGCCAGTAGTCCACAGGGGACTCTGGGAAGGGAGCTGTTTTTT. V is TRBV19 and J is TRBJ2-2; possible D gene TRBD1, 7 bases. CDR1 is LNHDA, CDR2 SQIVND, per germline (reference sequence). V lost 5 bases to trimming and J lost 9 bases, with 19 bases between them. The CDR3 sequence is 15 residues long.

CDR3 loop: CASRIWGDSNTGELFF. The CDR3 DNA sequence: TGTGCCAGTCGAATTTGGGGGGACTCCAACACCGGGGAGCTGTTTTTT. This chain links TRBV27 with TRBJ2-2, with D tentatively TRBD2 (6 bases). The germline V gene encodes CDR1 MNHEY and CDR2 SMNVEV (reference sequence). V dropped 9 bases and J dropped 2 bases, with 19 bases sitting between them. The CDR3 totals 16 residues.

The rearrangement joins TRBV5-6 to TRBJ1-6, with D perhaps matching TRBD1 (5 bases). Per the germline V gene, CDR1 is SGHDT and CDR2 is YYEEEE. The CDR3 loop spans 14 amino acids. The V end lost 1 base, the J end lost 7 bases, and 9 bases lay between the germline ends. The CDR3 bases are TGTGCCAGCAGCTTGTCAGGGCAGAATTCACCCCTCCACTTT. This sequence encodes CASSLSGQNSPLHF.

This chain links TRBV18 with TRBJ2-7; 7 bases line up with TRBD2. Germline V gives CDR1 KGHSH, CDR2 LQKENI. With V trimmed by 2 bases and J by 0 bases, 4 bases remained unmatched. CDR3 length: 15 amino acids. The DNA for the CDR3 is TGTGCCAGCTCACCAGGAGGGGACTACTCCTACGAGCAGTACTTC. Residues: CASSPGGDYSYEQYF.

A word on this clone: An end of the junction does not agree with germline; a read error may underlie this. The CDR3 DNA reads TGTGCCAGCTCAATTAGTGAGGGGGGACAGACCCTCTTC. This gives the protein CASSISEGGQTLF. J is TRBJ2-7 and V is TRBV2; a weak D match, TRBD1 (7 bases). The CDR3 consists of 13 residues. CDR1 SNHLY and CDR2 FYNNEI come from the germline V gene.

This clone occurred once. The J gene is TRBJ2-7, the V gene TRBV2; 8 bases match TRBD1. V lost 7 bases to trimming and J lost 1 base; unmatched junction nucleotides: 6. The CDR3 loop spans 14 amino acids. The germline V gene encodes CDR1 SNHLY and CDR2 FYNNEI. The CDR3 is CASTMGQVSYEQYF. The CDR3 nucleotides are TGTGCCAGCACTATGGGACAGGTATCCTACGAGCAGTACTTC. The whole variable domain, remainder taken from reference TRBV2 and TRBJ2-7, is EPEVTQTPSHQVTQMGQEVILRCVPISNHLYFYWYRQILGQKVEFLVSFYNNEISEKSEIFDDQFSVERPDGSNFTLKIRSTKLEDSAMYFCASTMGQVSYEQYFGPGTRLTVT.

This clone is classed as large. The chain combines TRBV27 with TRBJ2-5, with 14 bases fitting TRBD2. Germline V lookup: CDR1 MNHEY, CDR2 SMNVEV (reference sequence). CDR3 length: 18 amino acids. The trim removed 5 bases at V and 1 base at J, leaving 9 bases unmatched. The CDR3 is CASSPGTSGRPLQETQYF. The CDR3 nucleotides are TGTGCCAGCAGTCCAGGGACTAGCGGGAGACCTCTCCAAGAGACCCAGTACTTC.

This chain connects TRBV29-1 to TRBJ2-5, with 8 bases matching TRBD2. This CDR3 is built from 15 residues. Looked up from germline, CDR1 is SQVTM and CDR2 is ANQGSEA. The junction had 11 bases not matched to a gene; V was cut back by 3 bases and J by 5 bases. DNA of the CDR3: TGCAGCGTTGATTTAAGCGGGAGTGGTTCGGAGACCCAGTACTTC. This sequence encodes CSVDLSGSGSETQYF. Drawing the rest from reference TRBV29-1 and TRBJ2-5, the complete variable domain is SAVISQKPSRDICQRGTSLTIQCQVDSQVTMMFWYRQQPGQSLTLIATANQGSEATYESGFVIDKFPISRPNLTFSTLTVSNMSPEDSSIYLCSVDLSGSGSETQYFGPGTRLLVL.

The chain combines TRBV27 with TRBJ1-5; weak D call: TRBD1 (6 bases). This CDR3 spans 15 amino acids. The germline CDR1 and CDR2 sequences are MNHEY and SMNVEV (reference sequence). V lost 2 bases to trimming and J lost 5 bases, with 13 bases between them. The CDR3: CASSLSRGADQPQHF. CDR3 in DNA: TGTGCCAGCAGTTTAAGCAGGGGAGCGGATCAGCCCCAGCATTTT.

The chain has TRBV4-2 and TRBJ2-7; D perhaps matches TRBD2 (7 bases). The V end lost 1 base, the J end lost 1 base, and 17 bases lay between the germline ends. The CDR3 spans 17 residues. Germline V gene data show CDR1 as LGHNA and CDR2 as YNFKEQ. In nucleotides, the CDR3 is TGTGCCAGCAGCCAAGGGTCGGGGGGCAAACCTTCCTACGAGCAGTACTTC. Its protein is CASSQGSGGKPSYEQYF.

The chain uses TRBV19 and TRBJ1-3, with D maybe TRBD1 (5 bases). Germline V gene data show CDR1 as LNHDA and CDR2 as SQIVND (reference sequence). V dropped 3 bases and J dropped 0 bases, with 6 bases sitting between them. The CDR3 is 14 amino acids. The CDR3 is CASSMGPSGNTIYF. CDR3 sequence (DNA): TGTGCCAGTAGTATGGGGCCCTCTGGAAACACCATATATTTT.

The CDR3 protein is CASSQVLEETQYF. CDR3 DNA: TGTGCCAGCAGCCAAGTATTAGAAGAGACCCAGTACTTC. J is TRBJ2-5 and V is TRBV3-1 (or the pseudogene TRBV3-2); D remains unclear. Germline loops: CDR1 LGHDT, CDR2 YNNKEL (reference sequence). The CDR3 contains 13 residues. The V gene lost 1 base and the J gene lost 3 bases, with 6 bases spanning the gap.

The V and J genes are TRBV28 and TRBJ1-5, with D perhaps TRBD1 (6 bases). This CDR3 has 15 residues. CDR1 is MDHEN and CDR2 is SYDVKM in the germline V gene. V was shortened by 5 bases and J by 2 bases, with 13 bases between the two germline ends. The CDR3 bases are TGTGCCAGCAGTGGAGGACAGCGTGGCAATCAGCCCCAGCATTTT. Encoded protein: CASSGGQRGNQPQHF.

The chain combines TRBV30 with TRBJ2-7, with a weak D call TRBD1 (6 bases). Germline CDR1 and CDR2: GTSNPN and SVGIG (reference sequence). V shed 3 bases and J shed 6 bases, with 12 bases lying between them. This CDR3 region has 12 residues. The CDR3: CAWRRGYGEQYF. The DNA of the CDR3 is TGTGCCTGGAGAAGGGGGTACGGCGAGCAGTACTTC.

J is TRBJ1-4 and V is TRBV5-1; 7 bases map to TRBD1. This CDR3 has 15 residues. Germline CDR1 and CDR2: SGHRS and YFSETQ. V trimming: 3 bases; J trimming: 5 bases; junction bases outside the gene matches: 7. The CDR3 region has the DNA TGCGCCAGCAGCTCAGGGGGTCTCGCGAATGAAAAACTGTTTTTT. Protein: CASSSGGLANEKLFF.

The rearrangement links TRBV3-1 (or the pseudogene TRBV3-2) to TRBJ2-2; TRBD1 agrees at 7 bases. There are 14 residues in the CDR3. The V and J ends lost 8 bases and 4 bases, in that order; junction bases with no gene match: 7. CDR1 is LGHDT and CDR2 is YNNKEL in the germline V gene (reference sequence). CDR3 sequence (DNA): TGTGCCAGCGGTCCGGGACAGTCCACCGGGGAGCTGTTTTTT. Translating gives CASGPGQSTGELFF.

The chain has TRBV6-2 or TRBV6-3 and TRBJ1-1, with a tentative D call TRBD1 (6 bases). V was pared by 4 bases and J by 7 bases, with 25 bases between. Germline V gene data show CDR1 as MNHEY and CDR2 as SVGEGT. This CDR3 is built from 17 residues. Here the CDR3 DNA reads TGTGCCAGCAGTTCACAGGGAAACTTATTAGCAATCCGTGAAGCTTTCTTT. This encodes CASSSQGNLLAIREAFF.

This rearrangement joins TRBV7-2 to TRBJ1-6; no clear D gene. V was clipped by 2 bases and J by 10 bases, with 6 bases between them. This CDR3 is built from 12 residues. Germline assignment: CDR1 SGHTA and CDR2 FQGNSA. In DNA, the CDR3 is TGTGCCAGCAGCTTACCGCAGTCACCCCTCCACTTT. Translation gives CASSLPQSPLHF.

The V call is TRBV10-3, the J call TRBJ2-7; D possibly corresponds to TRBD1 (5 bases). The CDR3 contains 14 residues. Germline loops: CDR1 ENHRY, CDR2 SYGVKD. Trimming cost V 3 bases and J 5 bases, with 14 bases left between them. This CDR3 is CAISERQGYNEQYF. The CDR3 nucleotides are TGTGCCATCAGTGAAAGGCAGGGCTACAACGAGCAGTACTTC.

Only a few counts were recorded for this clone. The chain uses TRBV6-5 and TRBJ1-1; maybe TRBD1 (5 bases). In germline, CDR1 is MNHEY, CDR2 SVGAGI. CDR3 length: 15 amino acids. V was cut by 2 bases and J by 2 bases, with 12 bases left in between. The CDR3 DNA follows: TGTGCCAGCAGTTACGGTTCGGGGGGTAACACTGAAGCTTTCTTT. Its protein product is CASSYGSGGNTEAFF.